This TCR beta chain was identified during a study of shared T cell receptors in the human thymus. Data came from immunoSEQ multiplex PCR; TCRdb stores just in-frame clones and leaves some out. The sample holds 500,000 to 850,000 clones, around 87% seen once. J was trimmed by 0 bases and V by 6 bases; bases with no gene match: 14. From germline, CDR1 is MDHEN and CDR2 SYDVKM. The CDR3 extends over 18 amino acids. This same sample was also taken into another study, of human thymus T cells. Per that paper: Donors were healthy Finnish babies undergoing corrective operations for congenital heart defects. Corrective heart surgery yielded resections, and these provided the thymus tissue. Thymic and blood repertoires seemed to favor certain V and J genes. Related research described strongly overlapping thymic repertoires in unrelated people.

The chain uses TRBV28 and TRBJ2-3; 8 bases agree with TRBD2. The specimen sequenced was thymocytes. The sequence was collected from a boy less than two years old with a congenital heart defect. The CDR3 sequence: CASSLSSGNLASTDTQYF. The CDR3, as DNA: TGTGCCAGCAGCCTTAGTAGCGGGAATCTTGCTAGCACAGATACGCAGTATTTT.